These 23 T cell receptor beta chains originate from one sample sequenced in a study of CD8+CD57+ T cells in acquired aplastic anemia. Patients sequenced had flow cytometry evidence of CD8+CD57+ cell expansion. The template for TCR beta VDJ and CDR3 sequence profiling was genomic DNA. TCRdb itself ran the reads through MiXCR, one entry per CDR3 protein. This sample has 450,000 to 550,000 distinct CDR3 sequences, with roughly 34% found just once. The material sequenced was sorted CD4+, CD8+, or CD8+CD57+ T cells (not recorded which) from PBMCs. The origin of the receptors is a human donor with aplastic anemia.

With regard to this clonotype: Being one base from a much bigger clone, this may be a read error. The chain couples TRBV25-1 to TRBJ2-5, with unresolved D. The germline gives CDR1 MGHDK, CDR2 SYGVNS. The CDR3 consists of 11 residues. Deletions cut 6 bases from V and 7 bases from J, with 9 bases between. The CDR3 sequence: CASRLTATQYF. DNA for the CDR3: TGTGCCAGCAGACTAACCGCGACCCAGTACTTC.

V gene TRBV24-1 combines with J gene TRBJ2-3; D might be TRBD1 (5 bases). The CDR3 contains 16 residues. The V gene's germline CDR1 is KGHDR and CDR2 SFDVKD. V dropped 4 bases and J dropped 3 bases, with 16 bases sitting between them. The CDR3 region is CATSDPDIYSTDTQYF. Here the CDR3 DNA reads TGTGCCACCAGTGACCCGGACATATATAGTACAGATACGCAGTATTTT.

This clonotype was seen repeatedly, ten times or more. The CDR3 region is CAISESSHLTPHGAFF. CDR3 sequence (DNA): TGTGCCATCAGTGAGTCGAGCCACCTTACTCCCCACGGAGCTTTCTTT. V and J are TRBV10-3 and TRBJ1-1; D is uncertain. V gave up 0 bases and J gave up 10 bases, with 21 bases separating them. Germline V gene data show CDR1 as ENHRY and CDR2 as SYGVKD. The CDR3 runs 16 residues.

This clonotype has ten or more counts. One junction end does not reproduce the germline sequence, and a read error may be involved. The chain couples TRBV20-1 to TRBJ1-2; D is uncertain. Per germline, CDR1 DFQATT and CDR2 SNEGSKA (reference sequence). The CDR3 sequence is 12 residues long. The CDR3: CSASIEIGRVGF. CDR3 nucleotides: TGCAGTGCTAGTATCGAAATCGGACGAGTGGGCTTC.

The rearrangement uses TRBV25-1 and TRBJ1-1; 11 nucleotides match TRBD1. With 6 bases clipped from V and 4 bases from J, the junction kept 19 bases outside the gene matches. The CDR3 has 19 amino acids. Germline values: CDR1 MGHDK, CDR2 SYGVNS. The CDR3 reads CASRTASGTGGPRGTEAFF. CDR3 coding DNA: TGTGCCAGCAGAACTGCCTCCGGGACAGGGGGGCCCCGGGGCACTGAAGCTTTCTTT. Complete variable domain (other parts from reference TRBV25-1 and TRBJ1-1): EADIYQTPRYLVIGTGKKITLECSQTMGHDKMYWYQQDPGMELHLIHYSYGVNSTEKGDLSSESTVSRIRTEHFPLTLESARPSHTSQYLCASRTASGTGGPRGTEAFFGQGTRLTVV.

This clonotype has ten or more counts. The chain employs TRBV6-5 and TRBJ2-7; D not certain. The CDR3 loop spans 12 amino acids. V was clipped by 4 bases and J by 3 bases, with 7 bases between them. Germline V lookup: CDR1 MNHEY, CDR2 SVGAGI. The CDR3 sequence is CASSLHDYEQYF. The CDR3 DNA is TGTGCCAGCAGTTTGCACGACTACGAGCAGTACTTC.

In the case of this clonotype: This CDR3 fails to terminate in the conserved phenylalanine or tryptophan, so it likely reflects a read error. This chain joins TRBV29-1 and TRBJ1-2; 7 nucleotides agree with TRBD1. Germline CDR1 and CDR2: SQVTM and ANQGSEA. V trimming: 6 bases; J trimming: 3 bases; junction bases outside the gene matches: 7. The CDR3 contains 13 residues. The CDR3 protein is CSVQTGTDYGYTL. CDR3 nucleotide sequence: TGCAGCGTGCAGACAGGGACGGACTATGGCTACACCCTC.

This clonotype has only a few counts. This chain uses TRBV30 with TRBJ2-7; the D gene is possibly TRBD1 (5 bases). The germline CDR1 and CDR2 sequences are GTSNPN and SVGIG (reference sequence). V shed 4 bases and J shed 7 bases, with 11 bases lying between them. The CDR3 is 11 amino acids. CDR3 sequence (DNA): TGTGCCTGGACAGGGTCAAGGGAGCAGTACTTC. Translated: CAWTGSREQYF. The variable domain in full, completed from reference TRBV30 and TRBJ2-7, reads SQTIHQWPATLVQPVGSPLSLECTVEGTSNPNLYWYRQAAGRGLQLLFYSVGIGQISSEVPQNLSASRPQDRQFILSSKKLLLSDSGFYLCAWTGSREQYFGPGTRLTVT.

The sample holds one count of this clonotype. This may come from a read error, since a much larger clone is one base off. The chain combines TRBV7-2 with TRBJ2-4; D remains ambiguous. Germline CDR1 is SGHTA and CDR2 is FQGNSA. V was trimmed by 3 bases and J by 10 bases, leaving 7 bases between them. The CDR3 has 11 residues. CDR3 in amino acids: CASSFIGIQYF. CDR3 DNA: TGTGCCAGCAGCTTTATCGGTATTCAGTACTTC.

This clonotype was detected many times. The J gene is TRBJ1-2, the V gene TRBV5-1; D perhaps matches TRBD1 (5 bases). V dropped 2 bases and J dropped 1 base, with 9 bases sitting between them. The CDR3 extends over 14 amino acids. Germline-derived CDR1 and CDR2 are SGHRS and YFSETQ. This CDR3 reads CASSFDRLNYGYTF. The CDR3 coding sequence is TGCGCCAGCAGCTTTGACAGACTTAACTATGGCTACACCTTC. Drawing the rest from reference TRBV5-1 and TRBJ1-2, the complete variable domain is KAGVTQTPRYLIKTRGQQVTLSCSPISGHRSVSWYQQTPGQGLQFLFEYFSETQRNKGNFPGRFSGRQFSNSRSEMNVSTLELGDSALYLCASSFDRLNYGYTFGSGTRLTVV.

This chain connects TRBV11-2 to TRBJ2-1; the D gene is possibly TRBD1 (5 bases). This CDR3 spans 18 amino acids. Germline V CDR1 and CDR2: SGHAT, FQNNGV. V was cut by 5 bases and J by 5 bases, with 25 bases left in between. The CDR3 sequence is CASSPIRAQEGAHNEQFF. In DNA, the CDR3 is TGTGCCAGCAGCCCCATTAGGGCACAGGAAGGGGCCCACAATGAGCAGTTCTTC. Full variable domain (missing parts from reference TRBV11-2 and TRBJ2-1): EAGVAQSPRYKIIEKRQSVAFWCNPISGHATLYWYQQILGQGPKLLIQFQNNGVVDDSQLPKDRFSAERLKGVDSTLKIQPAKLEDSAVYLCASSPIRAQEGAHNEQFFGPGTRLTVL.

The sample holds a few counts of this clonotype. This chain joins TRBV2 and TRBJ2-7; possible D gene TRBD2, 6 bases. Trimming pared 8 bases from V and 4 bases from J, leaving 21 bases between. This CDR3 region has 15 residues. Germline V gene lookup returns CDR1 SNHLY and CDR2 FYNNEI. Written as DNA, the CDR3 is TGTGCCAGCGCCCCAAACGCGGGAATCGGATACGAGCAGTACTTC. It yields the protein CASAPNAGIGYEQYF. The whole variable domain, filled in from reference TRBV2 and TRBJ2-7, reads EPEVTQTPSHQVTQMGQEVILRCVPISNHLYFYWYRQILGQKVEFLVSFYNNEISEKSEIFDDQFSVERPDGSNFTLKIRSTKLEDSAMYFCASAPNAGIGYEQYFGPGTRLTVT.

Regarding this clonotype: One end of the junction does not line up with germline, which may come from a read error. The gene calls are TRBV20-1 and TRBJ1-2; D is perhaps TRBD1 (6 bases). Germline values: CDR1 DFQATT, CDR2 SNEGSKA (reference sequence). The CDR3 spans 17 residues. The CDR3 spells CSARDSDSGLANYDYTF. The CDR3, as DNA: TGCAGTGCTAGAGATTCGGACAGCGGATTAGCTAACTATGACTACACCTTC.

This clonotype showed up just a few times. This rearrangement joins TRBV6-1 to TRBJ2-7, with 7 bases aligning to TRBD2. V was clipped by 6 bases and J by 2 bases; unmatched bases: 7. The CDR3 spans 14 residues. The V gene's germline CDR1 is MNHNS and CDR2 SASEGT. The CDR3 region is CASRWTRDAYEQYF. The CDR3 region has the DNA TGTGCCAGCAGGTGGACTAGAGATGCCTACGAGCAGTACTTC.

In its sample, this clonotype was seen many times. The V call is TRBV2, the J call TRBJ2-5, with a weak D call TRBD2 (5 bases). In germline, CDR1 is SNHLY, CDR2 FYNNEI. Trimming took 7 bases from V and 5 from J, leaving 20 bases between them. The CDR3 is 15 residues long. The CDR3 DNA follows: TGTGCCAGCAACCAGGACGCCACGGGGTTGGAGACCCAGTACTTC. Protein: CASNQDATGLETQYF.

CDR3 in DNA: TGCGCCAGCAGCTCGGGACAATTCTACGAGCAGTACTTC. It encodes CASSSGQFYEQYF. The V and J genes are TRBV5-1 and TRBJ2-7, with TRBD1 as a possible D gene (6 bases). This CDR3 has 13 residues. V dropped 3 bases and J dropped 3 bases, with 10 bases sitting between them. CDR1 is SGHRS, CDR2 YFSETQ, per germline.

The sample holds a few counts of this clonotype. The CDR3 DNA is TGTGCCAGTAGTATAGATTCCGGAAGGGGGACAGATACGCAGTATTTT. It encodes CASSIDSGRGTDTQYF. This chain links TRBV19 with TRBJ2-3; possible D gene TRBD1, 6 bases. Trimming took 0 bases from V and 3 from J, leaving 13 bases between them. The CDR3 contains 16 residues. Germline CDR1 and CDR2: LNHDA and SQIVND (reference sequence).

V usage is TRBV14 and J usage is TRBJ2-7; 7 bases line up with TRBD1. Losses at the gene ends were 0 bases for V and 0 bases for J; bases not matched to a gene: 5. From germline, CDR1 is SGHDN and CDR2 FVKESK. The CDR3 has 16 amino acids. The CDR3 DNA follows: TGTGCCAGCAGCCAAGACGAGGGGGCCTCCTCCTACGAGCAGTACTTC. It translates to CASSQDEGASSYEQYF. Supplemented by reference TRBV14 and TRBJ2-7, the full variable domain reads EAGVTQFPSHSVIEKGQTVTLRCDPISGHDNLYWYRRVMGKEIKFLLHFVKESKQDESGMPNNRFLAERTGGTYSTLKVQPAELEDSGVYFCASSQDEGASSYEQYFGPGTRLTVT.

Remarks on this clonotype: A read error may explain this, as a much larger clone is one base away. CDR3 DNA: TGCAGTGCTGGGACGACAAGGGGTACCTATGGCTACACCTTC. Translation gives CSAGTTRGTYGYTF. The rearrangement uses TRBV20-1 and TRBJ1-2; perhaps TRBD1 as D (5 bases). The CDR3 spans 14 residues. The V gene lost 5 bases and the J gene lost 4 bases, with 17 bases spanning the gap. Looked up from germline, CDR1 is DFQATT and CDR2 is SNEGSKA (reference sequence).

The CDR3 DNA sequence: TGCGCCAGCAGCTTGGCGGGGGCGCACGAGACCCAGTACTTC. Its translation: CASSLAGAHETQYF. The rearrangement joins TRBV5-1 to TRBJ2-5; D may match TRBD1 or TRBD2 (6 bases each). V was clipped by 0 bases and J by 5 bases, with 11 bases between them. Germline CDR1 reads SGHRS; CDR2 reads YFSETQ. The CDR3 sequence is 14 residues long.

The sample holds many counts of this clonotype. This chain joins TRBV7-8 and TRBJ1-5, with unresolved D. The CDR3 runs to 15 residues. Trimming pared 6 bases from V and 1 base from J, leaving 13 bases between. Germline V gives CDR1 SGHVS, CDR2 FQNEAQ. CDR3 DNA: TGTGCCAGCAGTCTCCCGGGAGGGAGCAATCAGCCCCAGCATTTT. This codes for CASSLPGGSNQPQHF.

Notes on this clonotype: A junction end diverges from the germline sequence, so it may reflect a read error. The rearrangement links TRBV10-3 to TRBJ2-1; 7 bases align to TRBD1. This CDR3 region has 14 residues. Germline CDR1 is ENHRY and CDR2 is SYGVKD. The CDR3 DNA follows: TGTGCCATGAGTGAAAGGGGGCTGGACAATGAGCAGTTCTTC. It encodes CAMSERGLDNEQFF.

The rearrangement links TRBV6-1 to TRBJ1-1, with TRBD1 matching 7 bases. J was trimmed by 4 bases and V by 4 bases; bases with no gene match: 3. The CDR3 consists of 13 residues. Germline loops: CDR1 MNHNS, CDR2 SASEGT. In nucleotides, the CDR3 is TGTGCCAGCAGTGCGACAGGGTTCACTGAAGCTTTCTTT. As protein: CASSATGFTEAFF.